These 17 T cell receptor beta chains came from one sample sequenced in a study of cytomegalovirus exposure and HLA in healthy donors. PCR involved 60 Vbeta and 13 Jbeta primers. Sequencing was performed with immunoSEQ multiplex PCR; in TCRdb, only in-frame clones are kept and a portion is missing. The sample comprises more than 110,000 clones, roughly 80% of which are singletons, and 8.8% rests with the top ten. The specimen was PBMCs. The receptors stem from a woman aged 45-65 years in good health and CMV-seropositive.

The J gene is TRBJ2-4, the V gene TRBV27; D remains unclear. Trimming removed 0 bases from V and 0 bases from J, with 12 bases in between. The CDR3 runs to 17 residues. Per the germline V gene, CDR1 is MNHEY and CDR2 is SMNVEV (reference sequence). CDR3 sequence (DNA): TGTGCCAGCAGTTTATCCTCGGGTCCCCTAGCCAAAAACATTCAGTACTTC. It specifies CASSLSSGPLAKNIQYF.

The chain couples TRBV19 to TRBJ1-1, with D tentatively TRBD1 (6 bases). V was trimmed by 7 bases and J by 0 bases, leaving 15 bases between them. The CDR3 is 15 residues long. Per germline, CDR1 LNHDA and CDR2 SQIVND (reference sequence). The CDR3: CASTVQGSMNTEAFF. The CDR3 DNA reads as TGTGCCAGTACCGTACAGGGTTCCATGAACACTGAAGCTTTCTTT.

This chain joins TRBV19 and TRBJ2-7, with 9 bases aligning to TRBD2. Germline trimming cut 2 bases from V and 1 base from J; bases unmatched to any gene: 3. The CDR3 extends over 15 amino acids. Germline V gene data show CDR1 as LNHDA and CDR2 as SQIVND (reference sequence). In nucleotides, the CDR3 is TGTGCCAGTAGTATAACGACTAGCGGATCCTACGAGCAGTACTTC. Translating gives CASSITTSGSYEQYF.

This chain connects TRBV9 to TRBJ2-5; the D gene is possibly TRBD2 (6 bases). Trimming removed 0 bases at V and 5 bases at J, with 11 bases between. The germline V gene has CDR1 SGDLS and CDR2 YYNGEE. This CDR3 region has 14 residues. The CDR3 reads CASSVAGDWETQYF. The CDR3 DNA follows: TGTGCCAGCAGCGTAGCGGGGGATTGGGAGACCCAGTACTTC. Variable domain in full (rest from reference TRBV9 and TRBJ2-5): DSGVTQTPKHLITATGQRVTLRCSPRSGDLSVYWYQQSLDQGLQFLIQYYNGEERAKGNILERFSAQQFPDLHSELNLSSLELGDSALYFCASSVAGDWETQYFGPGTRLLVL.

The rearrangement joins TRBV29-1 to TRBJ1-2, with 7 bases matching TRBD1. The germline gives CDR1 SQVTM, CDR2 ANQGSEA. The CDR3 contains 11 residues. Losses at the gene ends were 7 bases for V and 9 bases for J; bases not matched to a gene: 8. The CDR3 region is CSGLTGLRYTF. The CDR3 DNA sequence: TGCAGCGGGTTGACAGGGCTACGCTACACCTTC.

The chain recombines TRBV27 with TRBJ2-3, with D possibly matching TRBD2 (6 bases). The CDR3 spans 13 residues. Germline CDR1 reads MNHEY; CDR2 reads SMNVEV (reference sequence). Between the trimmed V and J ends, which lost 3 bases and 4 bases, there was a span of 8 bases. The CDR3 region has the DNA TGTGCCAGCAGTTTTACGGGGGCAGATACGCAGTATTTT. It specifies CASSFTGADTQYF.

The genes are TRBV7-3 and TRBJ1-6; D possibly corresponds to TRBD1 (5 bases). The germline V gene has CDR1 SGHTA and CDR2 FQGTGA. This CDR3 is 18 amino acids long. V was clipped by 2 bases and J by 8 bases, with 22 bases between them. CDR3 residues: CASSLPPVRTIGDSPLHF. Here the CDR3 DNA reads TGTGCCAGCAGCTTACCCCCGGTAAGGACTATAGGGGATTCACCCCTCCACTTT.

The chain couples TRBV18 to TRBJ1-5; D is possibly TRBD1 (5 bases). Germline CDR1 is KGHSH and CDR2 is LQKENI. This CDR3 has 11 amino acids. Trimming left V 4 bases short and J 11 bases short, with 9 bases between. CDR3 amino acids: CASSQGEAQHF. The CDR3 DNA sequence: TGTGCCAGCTCACAAGGGGAAGCCCAGCATTTT.

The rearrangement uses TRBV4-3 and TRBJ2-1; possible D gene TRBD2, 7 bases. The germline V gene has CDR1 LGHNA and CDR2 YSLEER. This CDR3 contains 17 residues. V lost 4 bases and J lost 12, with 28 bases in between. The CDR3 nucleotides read TGCGCCAGCAGCCCCCCTAGAAAAGTGGGGGGGCTCTCTCGGCAGTTCTTC. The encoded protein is CASSPPRKVGGLSRQFF.

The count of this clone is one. The CDR3 DNA sequence: TGTGCCGTCGGACAGGGCTTCTCTGGAAACACCATATATTTT. Residues: CAVGQGFSGNTIYF. The J gene is TRBJ1-3, the V gene TRBV10-3; the match to TRBD1 covers 8 bases. V shed 11 bases and J 0 bases; nucleotides not matched to a gene: 6. CDR1 is ENHRY and CDR2 is SYGVKD in the germline V gene. The CDR3 extends over 14 amino acids.

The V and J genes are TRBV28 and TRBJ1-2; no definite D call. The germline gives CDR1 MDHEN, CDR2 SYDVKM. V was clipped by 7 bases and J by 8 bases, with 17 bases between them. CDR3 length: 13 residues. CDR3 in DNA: TGTGCCAGCACTCGAGAGGCCCTCTGGGGCTACACCTTC. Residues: CASTREALWGYTF.

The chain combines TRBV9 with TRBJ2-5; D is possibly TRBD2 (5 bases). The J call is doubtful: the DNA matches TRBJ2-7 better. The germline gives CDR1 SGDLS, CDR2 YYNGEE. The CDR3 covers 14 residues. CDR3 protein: CASSLGISPREQYF. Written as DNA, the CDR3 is TGTGCCAGCAGCCTCGGGATTTCTCCCCGCGAGCAGTACTTC.

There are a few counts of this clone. CDR3 sequence: CASSRDSRGGTQYF. As DNA, the CDR3 is TGTGCCAGCAGCCGGGACTCCCGGGGAGGGACCCAGTACTTC. The chain uses TRBV7-8 and TRBJ2-5; perhaps TRBD2 as D (6 bases). V dropped 5 bases and J dropped 7 bases, with 17 bases sitting between them. The CDR3 runs 14 residues. The V gene's germline CDR1 is SGHVS and CDR2 FQNEAQ.

Here the CDR3 reads CASSDSSGSSYEQYF. DNA for the CDR3: TGCGCCAGCAGTGACTCGAGCGGGAGCTCCTACGAGCAGTACTTC. The V call is TRBV10-2, the J call TRBJ2-7; 8 bases agree with TRBD2. Germline CDR1 is WSHSY and CDR2 is SAAADI. With V trimmed by 3 bases and J by 0 bases, 4 bases remained unmatched. The CDR3 is 15 amino acids.

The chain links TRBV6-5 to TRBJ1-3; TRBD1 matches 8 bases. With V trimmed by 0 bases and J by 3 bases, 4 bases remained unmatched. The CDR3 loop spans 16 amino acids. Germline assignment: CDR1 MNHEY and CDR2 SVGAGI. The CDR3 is CASSYSGTGVGNTIYF. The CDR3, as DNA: TGTGCCAGCAGTTACTCCGGGACAGGAGTTGGAAACACCATATATTTT.

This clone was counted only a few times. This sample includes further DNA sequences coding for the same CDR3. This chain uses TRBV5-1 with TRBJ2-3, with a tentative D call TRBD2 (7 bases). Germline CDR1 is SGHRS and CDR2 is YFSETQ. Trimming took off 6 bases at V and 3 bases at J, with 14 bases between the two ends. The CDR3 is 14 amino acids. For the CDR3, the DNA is TGCGCCAGCACAAGGGGGGGATCAACAGATACGCAGTATTTT. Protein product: CASTRGGSTDTQYF.

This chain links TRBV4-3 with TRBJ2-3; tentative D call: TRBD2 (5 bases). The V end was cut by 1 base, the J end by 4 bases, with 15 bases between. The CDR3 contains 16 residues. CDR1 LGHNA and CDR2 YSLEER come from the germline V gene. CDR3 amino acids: CASSQGDGDVADTQYF. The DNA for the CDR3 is TGCGCCAGCAGCCAAGGTGACGGGGATGTGGCAGATACGCAGTATTTT.